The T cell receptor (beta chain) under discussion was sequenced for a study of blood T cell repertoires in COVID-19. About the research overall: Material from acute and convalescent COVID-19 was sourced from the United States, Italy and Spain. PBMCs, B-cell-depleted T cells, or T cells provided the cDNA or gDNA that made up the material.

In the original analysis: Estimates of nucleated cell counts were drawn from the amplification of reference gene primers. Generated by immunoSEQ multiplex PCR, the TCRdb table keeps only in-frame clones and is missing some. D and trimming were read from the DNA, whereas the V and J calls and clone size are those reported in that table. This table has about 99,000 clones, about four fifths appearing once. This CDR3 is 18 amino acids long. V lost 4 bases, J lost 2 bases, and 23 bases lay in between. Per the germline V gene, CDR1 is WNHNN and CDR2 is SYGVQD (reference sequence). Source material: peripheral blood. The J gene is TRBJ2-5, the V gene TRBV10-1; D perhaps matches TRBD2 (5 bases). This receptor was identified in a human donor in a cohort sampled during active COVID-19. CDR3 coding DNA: TGCGCCAGCAGTGCCGGGATGATCGAAGTGGAAAGACAAGAGACCCAGTACTTC. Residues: CASSAGMIEVERQETQYF.